This TCR beta chain was profiled in a study of blood T cell repertoires in COVID-19. About the study: Donors in the United States, Italy and Spain gave samples during acute or convalescent COVID-19. PBMCs, B-cell-depleted T cells, or T cells were the source of the cDNA or gDNA that made up the material.

Germline CDR1 SGDLS, CDR2 YYNGEE. The CDR3 runs 15 residues. Losses at the gene ends were 1 base for V and 5 bases for J; bases not matched to a gene: 5. As handled by the study authors: Estimated nucleated cell counts came from reference gene primer amplification. Method: immunoSEQ multiplex PCR; TCRdb's copy keeps in-frame clones and lacks some. V and J calls and clone size are those listed in that table; D and trimming were worked out from the DNA. This sample has around 160,000 clones, with about 90% found just once. The rearrangement joins TRBV9 to TRBJ1-4; 7 bases are a match to TRBD1. The receptor's source is a human donor in a cohort sampled during active COVID-19. Sequencing was performed on peripheral blood. CDR3 residues: CASSVTSGGNEKLFF. For the CDR3, the DNA is TGTGCCAGCAGCGTAACCTCAGGGGGGAATGAAAAACTGTTTTTT.